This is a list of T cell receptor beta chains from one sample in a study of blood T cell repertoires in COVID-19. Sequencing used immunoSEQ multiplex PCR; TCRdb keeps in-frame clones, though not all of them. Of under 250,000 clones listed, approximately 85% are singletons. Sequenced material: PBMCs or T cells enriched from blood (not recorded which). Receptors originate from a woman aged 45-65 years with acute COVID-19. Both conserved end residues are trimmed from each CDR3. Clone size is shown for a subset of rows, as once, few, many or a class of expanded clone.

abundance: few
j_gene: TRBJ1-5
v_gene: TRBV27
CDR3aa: ASSSDTYSNQPQH

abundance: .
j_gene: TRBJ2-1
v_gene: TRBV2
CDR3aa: ASNLGGYNEQF

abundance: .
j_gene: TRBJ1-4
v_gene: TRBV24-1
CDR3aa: ATSLLDRGNEKLF

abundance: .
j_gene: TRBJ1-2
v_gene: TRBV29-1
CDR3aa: SVPVGGYGYT

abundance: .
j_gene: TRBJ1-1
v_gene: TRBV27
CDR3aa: ASSLSPRNTEAF

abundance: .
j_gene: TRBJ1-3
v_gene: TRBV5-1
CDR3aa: ASSLESLQGNTIY

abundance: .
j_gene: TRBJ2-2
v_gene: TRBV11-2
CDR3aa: ASSLGGGSTGELF

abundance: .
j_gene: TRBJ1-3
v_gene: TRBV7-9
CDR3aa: ASSLERSVGNTIY

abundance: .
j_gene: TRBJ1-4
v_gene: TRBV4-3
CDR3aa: ASSHSGGSEKLF

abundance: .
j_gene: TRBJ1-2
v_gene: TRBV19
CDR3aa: ASSPTGGPNYGYT

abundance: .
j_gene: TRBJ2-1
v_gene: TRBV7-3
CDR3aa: ASSSRPGLPQNEQF

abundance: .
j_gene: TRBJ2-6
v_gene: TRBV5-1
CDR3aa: ASYWDRGSGANVLT

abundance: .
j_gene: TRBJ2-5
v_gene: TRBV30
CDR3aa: AWNTGQGRPETQY

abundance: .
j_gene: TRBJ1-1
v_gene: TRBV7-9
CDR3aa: AGTRGGDLNTEAF

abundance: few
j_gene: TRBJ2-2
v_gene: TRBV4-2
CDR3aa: ASSQDQTGGRAGELF

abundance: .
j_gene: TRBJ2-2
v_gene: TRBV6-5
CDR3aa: ASNSRQPTGELF

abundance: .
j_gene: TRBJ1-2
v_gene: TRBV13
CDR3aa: ASSSLDRVRASYGYT

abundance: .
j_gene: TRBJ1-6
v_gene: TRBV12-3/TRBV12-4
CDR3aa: ASSWARASPLH

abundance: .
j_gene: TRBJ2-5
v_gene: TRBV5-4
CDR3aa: ASSVPGLGQETQY

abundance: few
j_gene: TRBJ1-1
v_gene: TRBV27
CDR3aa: ASSQHGGVTEAF

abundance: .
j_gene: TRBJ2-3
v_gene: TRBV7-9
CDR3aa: ASNQDSSDTQY

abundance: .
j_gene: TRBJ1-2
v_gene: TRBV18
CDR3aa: ASSPTGTPNGYT

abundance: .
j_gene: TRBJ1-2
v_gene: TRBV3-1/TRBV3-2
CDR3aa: ASSQGEWTYGYT

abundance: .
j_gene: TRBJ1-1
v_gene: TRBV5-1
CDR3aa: ASSLAGVYNTEAF

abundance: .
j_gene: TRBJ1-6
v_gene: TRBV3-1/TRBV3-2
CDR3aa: ASSPRGGGISPLH

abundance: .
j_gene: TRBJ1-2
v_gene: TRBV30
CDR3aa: AWTPGSVYGYT

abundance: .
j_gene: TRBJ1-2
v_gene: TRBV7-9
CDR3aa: ASSLVAWEDYGYT